The source of this TCR beta chain is a study of T and B cells in COVID-19 patients. On the study more broadly: Blood was sampled from COVID-19 patients who were either actively infected or recovered. Comorbidities linked to unfavorable COVID-19 outcome were present in about 90% of the roughly 20 active-infection patients. The study, taken as a whole, reports: Patients with COVID-19 reportedly showed strongly skewed T cell receptor beta variable and joining gene usage.

Blood genomic DNA input for TRB amplification was about 250-500 ng. TRB rearrangements were amplified by multiplex PCR with BIOMED2 TRB-A/B primers. One entry per CDR3 protein results from TCRdb running MiXCR on the multiplex PCR reads. The sample includes about 4,100 distinct CDR3 sequences, roughly 24% of them seen just once. Turning to this clonotype: Its antigen is unknown.

The CDR3 loop spans 12 amino acids. The germline V gene encodes CDR1 SNHLY and CDR2 FYNNEI. Trimming at V came to 8 bases and at J to 3 bases, leaving 3 bases not matched to a gene. The rearrangement links TRBV2 to TRBJ2-7; 8 bases line up with TRBD1. This receptor was taken from a human donor with active COVID-19. Material: blood. The CDR3 DNA follows: TGTGCCAGCCGACAGGGGTTCTACGAGCAGTACTTC. Its protein product is CASRQGFYEQYF.